This TCR beta chain was identified during a study of blood T cells in healthy people across ages. Whole-study context: Using template switching, researchers captured about one barcoded beta molecule for each two T cells. Broader study findings: Measured against age, TCR beta diversity per million T cells decreased in a roughly linear manner.

A second PCR of roughly 6 to 12 cycles used a sample-barcoded 5' primer and a J-beta primer mix. TCRdb reanalysed the 5' RACE reads using MiXCR and keeps one entry per CDR3 protein. The sample holds hundreds of thousands of distinct CDR3 sequences, about 24% seen once. PBMCs were isolated at a quantity of at least 6 million per sample. This clonotype was observed once. No antigen is known for it. V lost 6 bases to trimming and J lost 2 bases; unmatched junction nucleotides: 6. The CDR3 contains 16 residues. Germline V gives CDR1 SNHLY, CDR2 FYNNEI. The receptor's source is a man between 65 and 85 years old in good health. Specimen: blood. The rearrangement joins TRBV2 to TRBJ2-3; 12 bases line up with TRBD2. CDR3 protein: CASSSGTSGPTDTQYF. Here the CDR3 DNA reads TGTGCCAGCAGCTCCGGGACTAGCGGGCCCACAGATACGCAGTATTTT.